Included here is one T cell receptor beta chain sequence, with context. Its antigen is unidentified. Amplification used 60 Vbeta primers and 13 Jbeta primers. Only in-frame clones appear in the TCRdb table, and some are missing; sequencing was by immunoSEQ multiplex PCR. Seen here are roughly 180,000 clones, roughly 70% observed once, and the top ten hold around 3%. CDR3 length equals 15 residues. Germline loops: CDR1 SGDLS, CDR2 YYNGEE. Trimming shortened V by 2 bases and J by 0 bases, and 11 bases separated the two germline ends. This sample is part of a study of cytomegalovirus exposure and HLA in healthy donors. Study context: Findings of an earlier analysis included 110 million or so unique TCR beta sequences from 190 million or so T cells.

Study-wide findings and caveats: Some V segments could not be told apart, so they were left out, TRBV6-2 and TRBV6-3 among them. Earlier results showed most TCR beta V segments being productive about 87% or about 30% of the time.

The rearrangement links TRBV9 to TRBJ2-5; possible D gene TRBD2, 6 bases. This sequence originates from a male donor in good health and CMV-seronegative. Source material: PBMCs. The CDR3 region is CASSVLATHQETQYF. The CDR3 nucleotides read TGTGCCAGCAGCGTCCTAGCGACCCACCAAGAGACCCAGTACTTC.